These 5 T cell receptor beta chains came from one sample sequenced in a study of T cell responses to AZD1222 COVID-19 vaccine. Only in-frame clones appear in the TCRdb table, and some are missing; sequencing was by immunoSEQ multiplex PCR. The table lists 70,000 to 95,000 clones, 85% to 90% of them singletons. Here the sequenced sample was peripheral blood, taken 28 days after the second AZD1222 dose. The receptors come from an adult who received the AZD1222 COVID-19 vaccine.

This rearrangement joins TRBV5-4 to TRBJ2-7; possible D gene TRBD2, 5 bases. The V gene lost 2 bases and the J gene lost 2 bases, with 14 bases spanning the gap. From germline, CDR1 is SGHNT and CDR2 YYREEE (reference sequence). The CDR3 is 15 residues long. As DNA, the CDR3 is TGTGCCAGCAGCTTTCCGGGGAATAGGGCCTACGAGCAGTACTTC. Translated, it gives CASSFPGNRAYEQYF.

This sequence joins TRBV4-1 and TRBJ1-1, with 7 bases aligning to TRBD1. The CDR3 is 13 amino acids. J was trimmed by 4 bases and V by 5 bases; bases with no gene match: 4. Germline V gene lookup returns CDR1 MGHRA and CDR2 YSYEKL. The CDR3 reads CASSSTGVTEAFF. DNA for the CDR3: TGCGCCAGCAGCTCAACAGGGGTCACTGAAGCTTTCTTT.

The chain has TRBV5-1 and TRBJ2-7; TRBD1 matches at 8 bases. CDR3 length: 14 residues. The germline V gene has CDR1 SGHRS and CDR2 YFSETQ. J was trimmed by 9 bases and V by 3 bases; bases with no gene match: 11. CDR3 sequence reads: CASSSDRATLRQYF. CDR3 coding DNA: TGCGCCAGCAGCTCGGACAGGGCAACGCTCAGGCAGTACTTC.

The chain recombines TRBV19 with TRBJ1-5, with D perhaps matching TRBD1 (5 bases). The germline V gene has CDR1 LNHDA and CDR2 SQIVND (reference sequence). The CDR3 is 16 residues long. Trimming stripped 4 bases from V and 4 bases from J, with 17 bases between. CDR3 sequence reads: CASSTAPGTTNQPQHF. CDR3 nucleotides: TGTGCCAGTAGTACGGCTCCCGGGACTACTAATCAGCCCCAGCATTTT. The full variable domain, completed using reference TRBV19 and TRBJ1-5, is DGGITQSPKYLFRKEGQNVTLSCEQNLNHDAMYWYRQDPGQGLRLIYYSQIVNDFQKGDIAEGYSVSREKKESFPLTVTSAQKNPTAFYLCASSTAPGTTNQPQHFGDGTRLSIL.

This clone was detected a few times. This chain connects TRBV6-2 or TRBV6-3 to TRBJ1-6; no reliable D call. The CDR3 extends over 18 amino acids. V dropped 2 bases and J dropped 0 bases, with 14 bases sitting between them. Per the germline V gene, CDR1 is MNHEY and CDR2 is SVGEGT. The CDR3: CASSYLSAGSSYNSPLHF. The CDR3 bases are TGTGCCAGCAGTTACCTCTCGGCGGGGAGCTCCTATAATTCACCCCTCCACTTT.